Listed below are T cell receptor beta chains from one sample, sequenced in a study of response to subunit inactivated influenza vaccine. In TCRdb, the RT-PCR reads were re-called with MiXCR into one record per CDR3 protein. Of 500,000 to 600,000 distinct CDR3 sequences in the sample, about 11% were seen once. In addition, the sample was reused for a study of T cells expressing NK-cell markers.

Source: PBMCs from blood, taken on the day of vaccination. Every receptor here comes from a man over 45 who received an inactivated influenza vaccine. CDR3s include the opening cysteine and the closing phenylalanine or tryptophan. D genes are given only for firm matches. Clone size is stated in some rows and not others, as once, few, many or a class when expanded.

j_call clone_size v_call d_call cdr3_aa cdr3_nt
TRBJ1-4 NA TRBV4-3 NA CASSQDLASLEKLFF TGCGCCAGCAGCCAAGATTTGGCCTCCCTTGAAAAACTGTTTTTT
TRBJ2-1 few TRBV4-1 TRBD2 CASSQTLPLLAGKNNNEQFF TGCGCCAGCAGCCAAACCTTACCCCTTCTAGCGGGGAAGAATAACAATGAGCAGTTCTTC
TRBJ2-1 NA TRBV3-1 TRBD1 CASSPRDRGNNEQFF TGTGCCAGCAGCCCCCGGGACAGGGGGAACAATGAGCAGTTCTTC
TRBJ2-2 few TRBV6-5 TRBD2 CASSYSASGSHIGELFF TGTGCCAGCAGTTACTCGGCTAGCGGGAGTCATATCGGGGAGCTGTTTTTT
TRBJ2-2 NA TRBV7-6 NA CASSLEVEYTGELFF TGTGCCAGCAGCTTAGAGGTCGAGTACACCGGGGAGCTGTTTTTT
TRBJ2-3 NA TRBV20-1 TRBD2 CSTNRLAGEQDTQYF TGCAGTACTAACCGTCTAGCGGGAGAACAAGATACGCAGTATTTT
TRBJ2-5 NA TRBV7-9 NA CASSSIEQETQYF TGTGCCAGCAGCTCTATAGAACAAGAGACCCAGTACTTC
TRBJ2-3 few TRBV28 TRBD1 CASSLGQGLYTDTQYF TGTGCCAGCAGTTTAGGACAGGGACTCTACACAGATACGCAGTATTTT
TRBJ2-3 few TRBV3-1 NA CASSQEGRHPRF TGTGCCAGCAGCCAAGAAGGCCGCCACCCGCGTTTT
TRBJ2-7 few TRBV4-3 NA CASSQDRGSQGYEQYF TGCGCCAGCAGCCAAGATCGGGGCAGCCAGGGCTACGAGCAGTACTTC
TRBJ2-2 NA TRBV20-1 TRBD2 CSARGLAGDFAGELFF TGCAGTGCTAGGGGGCTAGCGGGAGATTTTGCCGGGGAGCTGTTTTTT
TRBJ2-7 many TRBV30 TRBD1 CAWSPGTGTYEQYF TGTGCCTGGAGCCCCGGGACAGGAACCTACGAGCAGTACTTC
TRBJ2-2 few TRBV19 NA CASSTDRFPGELFF TGTGCCAGTAGCACCGACAGGTTTCCGGGGGAGCTGTTTTTT
TRBJ2-7 few TRBV29-1 TRBD1 CSVVVMGQGAYEQYF TGCAGCGTTGTAGTAATGGGACAGGGAGCCTACGAGCAGTACTTC
TRBJ2-3 many TRBV12-3/TRBV12-4 TRBD1 CASSPGGQGRDTQYF TGTGCCAGCAGTCCTGGGGGACAGGGGCGAGATACGCAGTATTTT
TRBJ2-7 NA TRBV7-8 TRBD2 CASSISGTSGSVFYEQYF TGTGCCAGCAGCATATCCGGGACTAGCGGGAGTGTCTTCTACGAGCAGTACTTC
TRBJ1-5 few TRBV6-2/TRBV6-3 NA CASSTPAGVVRGNQPQHF TGTGCCAGCAGCACTCCCGCGGGTGTGGTTCGGGGCAATCAGCCCCAGCATTTT
TRBJ2-2 many TRBV4-1 TRBD1 CASRQDRGNTGELFF TGCGCCAGCAGGCAGGACAGGGGGAACACCGGGGAGCTGTTTTTT
TRBJ1-5 few TRBV28 NA CASRSTGFSNQPQHF TGTGCCAGCAGATCCACAGGGTTTAGCAATCAGCCCCAGCATTTT
TRBJ2-7 NA TRBV15 TRBD1 CATSRDFGTGSYEQYF TGTGCCACCAGCAGAGATTTTGGGACAGGGTCCTACGAGCAGTACTTC
TRBJ1-3 few TRBV27 NA CASSPRWSPSGNTIYF TGTGCCAGCAGTCCTCGATGGAGTCCTTCTGGAAACACCATATATTTT
TRBJ2-2 few TRBV24-1 NA CAVQGRSANTGELFF TGTGCCGTCCAAGGGAGAAGCGCGAACACCGGGGAGCTGTTTTTT
TRBJ2-3 few TRBV11-1 NA CASSSQRKDCTQYF TGTGCCAGCAGCTCCCAGCGTAAGGATTGTACGCAGTATTTT
TRBJ2-1 NA TRBV7-3 TRBD2 CASSPTGTSGNNEQFF TGTGCCAGCAGCCCAACCGGGACTAGCGGAAACAATGAGCAGTTCTTC
TRBJ2-5 few TRBV20-1 NA CSARDGGEPQETQYF TGCAGTGCTAGAGATGGAGGGGAACCACAAGAGACCCAGTACTTC
TRBJ2-5 NA TRBV12-3/TRBV12-4 TRBD2 CASSGTSMETQYF TGTGCCAGCAGTGGGACTAGTATGGAGACCCAGTACTTC
TRBJ2-2 many TRBV30 NA CAWSSGAAGSYGTGELFF TGTGCCTGGAGTAGTGGAGCTGCGGGGTCGTATGGGACCGGGGAGCTGTTTTTT
TRBJ2-7 many TRBV20-1 TRBD1 CSVGQGRYEQYF TGCAGTGTAGGACAGGGTCGGTACGAGCAGTACTTC
TRBJ2-7 few TRBV4-1 NA CASSQDRGTLSSYEQYF TGCGCCAGCAGCCAAGATAGGGGGACCTTAAGCTCCTACGAGCAGTACTTC
TRBJ2-1 NA TRBV15 TRBD2 CATSRERTSSYNEQFF TGTGCCACCAGCAGAGAAAGGACTAGCTCCTACAATGAGCAGTTCTTC
TRBJ2-5 many TRBV30 NA CAWHQGLGETQYF TGTGCCTGGCATCAGGGTCTGGGAGAGACCCAGTACTTC
TRBJ2-1 NA TRBV2 TRBD1 CASSAWDRENNEQFF TGTGCCAGCAGTGCGTGGGACAGGGAAAACAATGAGCAGTTCTTC
TRBJ2-1 NA TRBV4-2 TRBD2 CASSQVGLAGGSSYNEQFF TGTGCCAGCAGCCAGGTTGGGCTAGCGGGAGGGAGCTCCTACAATGAGCAGTTCTTC
TRBJ2-2 NA TRBV6-4 TRBD1 CASSAQGATGELFF TGTGCCAGCAGTGCCCAGGGGGCCACCGGGGAGCTGTTTTTT
TRBJ2-2 NA TRBV28 TRBD2 CASSSSTLMSGGAKTGELFF TGTGCCAGCAGTTCTTCCACCCTAATGAGCGGGGGGGCCAAAACCGGGGAGCTGTTTTTT
TRBJ1-3 NA TRBV6-1 NA CASSVRDTSGNTIYF TGTGCCAGCAGTGTCAGGGACACTTCTGGAAACACCATATATTTT
TRBJ2-1 NA TRBV4-2 NA CASSPMRGGSYNEQFF TGTGCCAGCAGCCCGATGAGGGGCGGATCCTACAATGAGCAGTTCTTC
TRBJ1-4 NA TRBV20-1 TRBD1 CSALQQGGANEKLFF TGCAGTGCTTTACAACAGGGGGGAGCGAATGAAAAACTGTTTTTT
TRBJ1-1 few TRBV27 NA CATTDSSNTEAFF TGTGCCACCACGGACAGTTCGAACACTGAAGCTTTCTTT
TRBJ2-1 many TRBV7-9 TRBD1 CASSRDRSSYNEQFF TGTGCCAGCAGCCGGGACAGAAGCTCCTACAATGAGCAGTTCTTC
TRBJ2-5 few TRBV30 TRBD2 CAWSGLAGETQYF TGTGCCTGGAGTGGACTAGCGGGGGAGACCCAGTACTTC
TRBJ2-7 few TRBV6-5 TRBD1 CASSYVPGQGPYEQYF TGTGCCAGCAGTTACGTCCCGGGACAGGGTCCCTACGAGCAGTACTTC
TRBJ2-2 few TRBV14 NA CASSPTRIRGGELFF TGTGCCAGCAGCCCAACTAGGATTCGCGGCGGGGAGCTGTTTTTT
TRBJ2-1 NA TRBV20-1 TRBD2 CSAPGTSGNEQFF TGCAGTGCACCCGGGACTAGCGGCAATGAGCAGTTCTTC
TRBJ2-5 NA TRBV10-3 NA CAISVSREETQYF TGTGCCATCAGTGTTTCGAGGGAAGAGACCCAGTACTTC
TRBJ1-5 NA TRBV6-1 TRBD1 CASRSIRTGPDQPQRF TGTGCCAGCAGATCCATCCGGACAGGGCCGGATCAGCCCCAGCGTTTT
TRBJ2-7 NA TRBV6-1 NA CASSVARSGATYEQYF TGTGCCAGCAGTGTCGCGAGGTCGGGGGCCACCTACGAGCAGTACTTC
TRBJ1-2 few TRBV20-1 NA CSARVGSFNYGYTF TGCAGTGCTAGAGTGGGCAGTTTTAACTATGGCTACACCTTC
TRBJ1-1 few TRBV6-1 NA CASREISNTEAFF TGTGCCAGCAGGGAAATCAGTAACACTGAAGCTTTCTTT
TRBJ2-1 few TRBV7-3 TRBD2 CASSGAGGPGYEQFF TGTGCCAGCAGCGGGGCGGGAGGGCCTGGATATGAGCAGTTCTTC
TRBJ2-7 few TRBV20-1 NA CSAPPGTQREQYF TGCAGTGCCCCGCCGGGGACCCAAAGAGAGCAGTACTTC
TRBJ2-3 NA TRBV28 TRBD1 CASSIWTGPSTDTQYF TGTGCCAGCAGTATATGGACAGGGCCTAGCACAGATACGCAGTATTTT
TRBJ1-2 NA TRBV5-1 NA CASSLDPANYGYTF TGCGCCAGCAGTTTGGACCCGGCTAACTATGGCTACACCTTC
TRBJ2-7 few TRBV18 NA CASSIGRNYEQYF TGTGCCAGCTCTATAGGACGGAACTACGAGCAGTACTTC
TRBJ2-3 few TRBV25-1 NA CASSEYKVAGTDTQYF TGTGCCAGCAGTGAATATAAAGTGGCGGGAACAGATACGCAGTATTTT
TRBJ2-4 NA TRBV7-9 TRBD2 CASSDSGGIDKNIQYF TGTGCCAGCAGCGACAGCGGGGGCATTGACAAAAACATTCAGTACTTC
TRBJ2-7 few TRBV7-9 NA CASSAPTAYEQYF TGTGCATCCTCCGCTCCGACAGCCTACGAGCAGTACTTC